These 17 T cell receptor beta chains originate from one sample sequenced in a study of blood T cell repertoires in COVID-19. Clones were sequenced by immunoSEQ multiplex PCR, and TCRdb holds only the in-frame ones, with some missing. The profile shows 200,000 to 250,000 clones, 75% to 85% of them singletons. The sequenced sample was peripheral blood. The receptors originated from a woman in her twenties or thirties with COVID-19, enrolled during active disease.

Only one count was recorded for this clone. The gene calls are TRBV6-2 or TRBV6-3 and TRBJ2-3; 7 nucleotides agree with TRBD2. V lost 6 bases and J lost 5; bases outside the gene matches: 14. The germline gives CDR1 MNHEY, CDR2 SVGEGT. The CDR3 is 16 amino acids. This CDR3 reads CASSKTSAGVEDTQYF. The CDR3 DNA sequence: TGTGCCAGCAGCAAGACTAGTGCGGGGGTTGAAGATACGCAGTATTTT.

The V gene is TRBV5-5, the J gene TRBJ2-1, with D possibly matching TRBD1 (6 bases). Trimming stripped 1 base from V and 6 bases from J, with 14 bases between. This CDR3 has 15 amino acids. Germline V lookup: CDR1 SGHKS, CDR2 YYEKEE (reference sequence). The CDR3 DNA reads as TGTGCCAGCAGCTTGTTATCCCAGGGGCTCAATGAGCAGTTCTTC. Amino acid sequence: CASSLLSQGLNEQFF.

The genes are TRBV7-2 and TRBJ1-3, with D unresolved. This CDR3 is 17 amino acids long. The germline V gene encodes CDR1 SGHTA and CDR2 FQGNSA. The ends were cut back, 2 bases at V and 2 bases at J, with 16 bases in the middle. The CDR3 loop is CASSLSVVPSPGNTIYF. The DNA of the CDR3 is TGTGCCAGCAGCTTATCGGTAGTCCCTTCCCCTGGAAACACCATATATTTT.

This chain connects TRBV29-1 to TRBJ1-4; 8 nucleotides agree with TRBD1. The germline V gene encodes CDR1 SQVTM and CDR2 ANQGSEA. The CDR3 loop spans 15 amino acids. The trim removed 6 bases at V and 4 bases at J, leaving 10 bases unmatched. In DNA form, the CDR3 reads TGCAGCGTCGTCAAGACAGGGGAATATAATGAAAAACTGTTTTTT. It is translated as CSVVKTGEYNEKLFF. Based on the CDR3 plus reference TRBV29-1 and TRBJ1-4, the full variable domain is SAVISQKPSRDICQRGTSLTIQCQVDSQVTMMFWYRQQPGQSLTLIATANQGSEATYESGFVIDKFPISRPNLTFSTLTVSNMSPEDSSIYLCSVVKTGEYNEKLFFGSGTQLSVL.

This clone was counted once. The chain combines TRBV10-3 with TRBJ2-5; D is uncertain. Trimming took off 4 bases at V and 2 bases at J, with 8 bases between the two ends. CDR3 size: 13 residues. Germline V gene data show CDR1 as ENHRY and CDR2 as SYGVKD. Here the CDR3 reads CAISAVSQETQYF. The CDR3, as DNA: TGTGCCATCAGTGCCGTTTCTCAAGAGACCCAGTACTTC.

The chain couples TRBV6-2 or TRBV6-3 to TRBJ2-3; D uncertain. This CDR3 comprises 12 residues. Trimming removed 5 bases at V and 7 bases at J, with 10 bases between. The germline gives CDR1 MNHEY, CDR2 SVGEGT. The CDR3 DNA follows: TGTGCCAGCAGTCTTCTAAAACATACGCAGTATTTT. It yields the protein CASSLLKHTQYF.

V usage is TRBV7-9 and J usage is TRBJ1-2; no definite D call. From germline, CDR1 is SEHNR and CDR2 FQNEAQ (reference sequence). The ends were cut back, 3 bases at V and 6 bases at J, with 23 bases in the middle. This CDR3 is built from 17 residues. The CDR3 reads CASSFDTTQTRENGYTF. The CDR3 DNA reads as TGTGCCAGCAGCTTCGACACCACCCAGACCCGTGAGAATGGCTACACCTTC.

V is TRBV28 and J is TRBJ2-7, with 9 bases that match TRBD2. V was clipped by 2 bases and J by 3 bases; unmatched bases: 5. The CDR3 has 15 residues. Per germline, CDR1 MDHEN and CDR2 SYDVKM. The CDR3 coding sequence is TGTGCCAGCAGTTTAAGGCTAGCGGGGATCTACGAGCAGTACTTC. Protein: CASSLRLAGIYEQYF. The full variable domain, its missing parts supplied by reference TRBV28 and TRBJ2-7, is DVKVTQSSRYLVKRTGEKVFLECVQDMDHENMFWYRQDPGLGLRLIYFSYDVKMKEKGDIPEGYSVSREKKERFSLILESASTNQTSMYLCASSLRLAGIYEQYFGPGTRLTVT.

This clone was seen once. This chain links TRBV10-3 with TRBJ1-6, with D perhaps TRBD1 (6 bases). Per germline, CDR1 ENHRY and CDR2 SYGVKD. Deletions cut 6 bases from V and 0 bases from J, with 6 bases between. The CDR3 runs to 14 residues. Written as DNA, the CDR3 is TGTGCCATCAGGGACAGCTCCTATAATTCACCCCTCCACTTT. Amino acid sequence: CAIRDSSYNSPLHF.

J is TRBJ2-5 and V is TRBV1; the D segment call TRBD2 is taken from the table without a DNA check. TRBV1 is labeled a pseudogene. This CDR3 comprises 16 residues. The CDR3, as DNA: TGCACCAGCAGCCAAGTGCTAGCGGGAGGCGGGGAGACCCAGTACTTC. This codes for CTSSQVLAGGGETQYF.

V gene TRBV2 combines with J gene TRBJ2-2, with 9 bases fitting TRBD1. Germline values: CDR1 SNHLY, CDR2 FYNNEI. Trimming took 6 bases from V and 5 from J; bases not matched to a gene: 1. The CDR3 sequence is 13 residues long. CDR3 nucleotide sequence: TGTGCCAGCAGGGGGACAGGGACCGGGGAGCTGTTTTTT. Translated: CASRGTGTGELFF.

For the CDR3, the DNA is TGTGCCAGCAGCCAAGCGGGTTATAGCAATCAGCCCCAGCATTTT. Translation: CASSQAGYSNQPQHF. V and J are TRBV3-1 (or the pseudogene TRBV3-2) and TRBJ1-5, with no clear D. V gave up 1 base and J gave up 0 bases, with 7 bases separating them. CDR3 length: 15 residues. Germline V gene lookup returns CDR1 LGHDT and CDR2 YNNKEL (reference sequence).

The genes are TRBV20-1 and TRBJ2-3; TRBD2 matches at 8 bases. The CDR3 extends over 15 amino acids. Per the germline V gene, CDR1 is DFQATT and CDR2 is SNEGSKA (reference sequence). V was clipped by 3 bases and J by 2 bases; unmatched bases: 7. This CDR3 is CSASPLAGLTDTQYF. In nucleotides, the CDR3 is TGCAGTGCTAGTCCGCTAGCGGGCCTCACAGATACGCAGTATTTT.

The gene calls are TRBV6-5 and TRBJ2-6; D unclear. Per germline, CDR1 MNHEY and CDR2 SVGAGI. V lost 10 bases and J lost 1, with 5 bases in between. CDR3 length equals 12 residues. Written as DNA, the CDR3 is TGTGCCACCCTATCTGGGGCCAACGTCCTGACTTTC. Amino acids: CATLSGANVLTF.

V and J are TRBV9 and TRBJ2-3; D is possibly TRBD2 (5 bases). This CDR3 has 16 residues. Germline V CDR1 and CDR2: SGDLS, YYNGEE. Trimming cost V 0 bases and J 1 base, with 12 bases left between them. The CDR3 region has the DNA TGTGCCAGCAGCGTAGGGCCGGACTTACGCACAGATACGCAGTATTTT. Translating it yields CASSVGPDLRTDTQYF.

This chain connects TRBV5-1 to TRBJ2-1, with D perhaps TRBD1 (6 bases). Trimming took off 4 bases at V and 4 bases at J, with 18 bases between the two ends. This CDR3 region has 16 residues. The germline CDR1 and CDR2 sequences are SGHRS and YFSETQ. This CDR3 is CASSDPRGGSYNEQFF. The CDR3 DNA is TGCGCCAGCAGCGACCCCCGTGGGGGCTCATACAATGAGCAGTTCTTC.

J is TRBJ1-2 and V is TRBV4-1; D possibly corresponds to TRBD1 (5 bases). The CDR3 sequence is 14 residues long. The germline gives CDR1 MGHRA, CDR2 YSYEKL. V lost 4 bases and J lost 3, with 12 bases in between. The CDR3 loop reads CASSPHPGYYGYTF. The CDR3 DNA follows: TGCGCCAGCAGCCCTCACCCAGGGTACTATGGCTACACCTTC.